Listed below are T cell receptor beta chains from one sample, sequenced in a study of PD-1 blockade in classical Hodgkin lymphoma. Only in-frame clones appear in the TCRdb table, and some are missing; sequencing was by immunoSEQ multiplex PCR. Of about 93,000 clones in the sample, 81% were seen once. The sample consisted of peripheral blood mononuclear cells (PBMCs), taken before the second cycle of nivolumab. The receptors were gathered from a human donor with classical Hodgkin lymphoma. CDR3s include the opening cysteine and the closing phenylalanine or tryptophan. A D gene is named only where the DNA matches it firmly. A clone size is listed for some rows: how often the clone was seen (once, few, many), or a class if it is expanded.

D	J	V	size	DNA	CDR3
NA	TRBJ1-2	TRBV11-2	NA	TGTGCCAGCAGCCCCCTCCCAGGCTCTAACTATGGCTACACCTTC	CASSPLPGSNYGYTF
NA	TRBJ1-2	TRBV5-5	NA	TGTGCCAGCAGCTTGGTGGGAGGGGTACCAAACTATGGCTACACCTTC	CASSLVGGVPNYGYTF
NA	TRBJ1-2	TRBV7-8	NA	TGTGCCAGCAGCCCCAGCGGGGTGGTCGGCTACACCTTC	CASSPSGVVGYTF
NA	TRBJ2-5	TRBV15	NA	TGTGCCACCAGCAGAGATCCGGGAGCCAGGGAGACCCAGTACTTC	CATSRDPGARETQYF
TRBD2	TRBJ2-7	TRBV5-5	NA	TGTGCCACCAGACAAAACCCGACTAGCGACGAGCAGTACTTC	CATRQNPTSDEQYF
NA	TRBJ2-2	TRBV19	once	TGTGCCAGTAGTATCCTCGCCGGGGCCGGGGAGCTGTTTTTT	CASSILAGAGELFF
TRBD2	TRBJ2-1	TRBV9	NA	TGTGCCAGCAGCGTAGGTAGCGGGGTCTACAATGAGCAGTTCTTC	CASSVGSGVYNEQFF
NA	TRBJ2-7	TRBV15	NA	TGTGCCACCTCCAGGGGTCGGGAGCAGTACTTC	CATSRGREQYF
NA	TRBJ1-5	TRBV30	NA	TGTGCCTGGGCCGGGACATGGGATCAGCCCCAGCATTTT	CAWAGTWDQPQHF
NA	TRBJ1-1	TRBV6-6	NA	TGTGCCAGCAGTTACGTTAACACTGAAGCTTTCTTT	CASSYVNTEAFF
NA	TRBJ1-2	TRBV6-1	NA	TGTGCCAGCAGTGTGACAGGAACAAACTATGGCTACACCTTC	CASSVTGTNYGYTF
NA	TRBJ2-3	TRBV7-3	NA	TGTGCCAGCAGCGTTTTGGGGGGCACAGATACGCAGTATTTT	CASSVLGGTDTQYF
TRBD2	TRBJ2-2	TRBV27	NA	TGTGCCAGCAGTACGGGAGGCACCGGGGAGCTGTTTTTT	CASSTGGTGELFF
TRBD1	TRBJ2-2	TRBV9	NA	TGTGCCAGCAGGAGGGACAGCCAGAACACCGGGGAGCTGTTTTTT	CASRRDSQNTGELFF
NA	TRBJ2-6	TRBV15	NA	TGTGCCACCAGTCCCGGGGCTGGTGGGGCCAACGTCCTGACTTTC	CATSPGAGGANVLTF
TRBD1	TRBJ2-7	TRBV7-9	once	TGTGCCAGCAGCCCCAGGGGGTCCTACGAGCAGTACTTC	CASSPRGSYEQYF
NA	TRBJ2-3	TRBV5-6	NA	TGTGCCAGCAGCTTGATCGGATGGGGAGATACGCAGTATTTT	CASSLIGWGDTQYF
NA	TRBJ2-3	TRBV9	NA	TGTGCCAGCAGCCCCCAACCCCACGACACAGATACGCAGTATTTT	CASSPQPHDTDTQYF
NA	TRBJ2-3	TRBV6-6	once	TGTGCCAGCAGCACGGGGAGCAGGGGCACAGATACGCAGTATTTT	CASSTGSRGTDTQYF
TRBD2	TRBJ2-7	TRBV10-3	once	TGTGCCATCAGTGAGTCGACTAGCGGTACCTACGAGCAGTACTTC	CAISESTSGTYEQYF
TRBD2	TRBJ2-1	TRBV12-5	once	TGTGCTAGTGATCCATCTCCGGGACTAGCGGGTGAGCAGTTCTTC	CASDPSPGLAGEQFF
NA	TRBJ1-2	TRBV11-2	once	TGTGCCAGCAGCTTAGTGGGAGCGGACTATGGCTACACCTTC	CASSLVGADYGYTF
TRBD1	TRBJ2-1	TRBV10-3	once	TGTGCCATCAGGGCGGACCGGGACAGGGGGCTAGATGAGCAGTTCTTC	CAIRADRDRGLDEQFF
TRBD1	TRBJ2-7	TRBV4-2	NA	TGTGCCAGCAGCGCGGGACAGGTGAGCTCCTACGAGCAGTACTTC	CASSAGQVSSYEQYF
TRBD1	TRBJ1-1	TRBV18	NA	TGTGCCAGCTCGGACAGGGCGGTTTTGAACACTGAAGCTTTCTTT	CASSDRAVLNTEAFF
NA	TRBJ1-4	TRBV30	NA	TGTGCCTGGAGTCATGGGCAGGCACTGGTGGTGGGTGAAAAACTGTTTTTT	CAWSHGQALVVGEKLFF
TRBD1	TRBJ1-2	TRBV29-1	NA	TGCAGCGTTGAGAACCGGGACAGGGCGTCTGGCTACACCTTC	CSVENRDRASGYTF
TRBD1	TRBJ2-1	TRBV7-9	NA	TGTGCCAGCAGCTCGGACAGGGGCTCGCTGGATGAGCAGTTCTTC	CASSSDRGSLDEQFF
NA	TRBJ2-3	TRBV5-6	NA	TGTGCCAGCAGCAAGAGGGACGGAGATACGCAGTATTTT	CASSKRDGDTQYF
NA	TRBJ2-1	TRBV14	NA	TGTGCCAGCAGCTCGAGCAGGGCCGTCTCCTACAATGAGCAGTTCTTC	CASSSSRAVSYNEQFF
NA	TRBJ1-2	TRBV5-1	NA	TGCGCCAGCAGCTTGGCCGGGGCAGGGAGGTATGGCTACACCTTC	CASSLAGAGRYGYTF
NA	TRBJ2-1	TRBV18	once	TGTGCCAGCTCACCGACCCCGATCAATGAGCAGTTCTTC	CASSPTPINEQFF
NA	TRBJ1-2	TRBV5-4	NA	TGTGCCAGCAGCCCACAGGGATATGGCTACACCTTC	CASSPQGYGYTF
NA	TRBJ2-1	TRBV10-3	NA	TGTGCCACCCCCAGGGGAAAGGAGCAGTTCTTC	CATPRGKEQFF
TRBD2	TRBJ2-2	TRBV10-3	once	TGTGCCATCAGAAGGACTAGCGGCAACACCGGGGAGCTGTTTTTT	CAIRRTSGNTGELFF
NA	TRBJ2-5	TRBV27	NA	TGTGCCAGCAAACGAGAGACCCAGTACTTC	CASKRETQYF
NA	TRBJ1-1	TRBV5-4	NA	TGTGCCAGCAGCTTGGACAGATCGAACACTGAAGCTTTCTTT	CASSLDRSNTEAFF
NA	TRBJ2-7	TRBV28	few	TGTGCCAGCACCTCATCGAAGGCGGGACTCAATTACGAGCAGTACTTC	CASTSSKAGLNYEQYF
NA	TRBJ2-5	TRBV7-3	NA	TGTGCCAGCAGCTCCCAAGGGGCGGAGACCCAGTACTTC	CASSSQGAETQYF
NA	TRBJ1-6	TRBV11-3	NA	TGTGCCAGCAGCTTAGTGGGCAGCGGACAGCCGAATTCACCCCTCCACTTT	CASSLVGSGQPNSPLHF
TRBD2	TRBJ2-2	TRBV2	NA	TGTGCCAGCAGGTTCCTAGCGGGATCCACCGGGGAGCTGTTTTTT	CASRFLAGSTGELFF
NA	TRBJ2-4	TRBV19	NA	TGTGCCAGTAGTAACTTGGACCGGGGCAAAAACATTCAGTACTTC	CASSNLDRGKNIQYF
NA	TRBJ2-2	TRBV7-2	NA	TGTGCCAGCCAACGGGACGGGAGTTTGGGCGGGGAGCTGTTTTTT	CASQRDGSLGGELFF
NA	TRBJ2-7	TRBV10-3	NA	TGTGCCATCGCGTCGGGGGAGATACACGAGCAGTACTTC	CAIASGEIHEQYF
TRBD1	TRBJ1-2	TRBV11-2	few	TGTGCCAGCAGCCCCGGGACAGGTCGCACCCCTAACTATGGCTACACCTTC	CASSPGTGRTPNYGYTF
NA	TRBJ2-1	TRBV29-1	NA	TGCAGCGTTGGCAGGGCTAGGGATGAGCAGTTCTTC	CSVGRARDEQFF
TRBD1	TRBJ2-7	TRBV7-8	NA	TGTGCCAGCAGTCGTACAGGGGTCTACGAGCAGTACTTC	CASSRTGVYEQYF
NA	TRBJ1-2	TRBV5-4	NA	TGTGCCAGCAGCTCATCCACTGCAGGGGCCGGGTATGGCTACACCTTC	CASSSSTAGAGYGYTF
TRBD1	TRBJ1-5	TRBV18	NA	TGTGCCAGCTCACTAGGACAGGGAGCACCCCAGCCCCAGCATTTT	CASSLGQGAPQPQHF
TRBD2	TRBJ2-7	TRBV7-9	once	TGTGCCAGCAGCCTCGGGACTAGCGGGAGTTGGGAGCAGTACTTC	CASSLGTSGSWEQYF
TRBD1	TRBJ2-1	TRBV19	medium-sized	TGTGCCAGTAGTAGGGGGACAGGGGGCGTCAATGAGCAGTTCTTC	CASSRGTGGVNEQFF
NA	TRBJ2-7	TRBV10-3	NA	TGTGCCATCAGTGAGTCGGGGGGCTTGGGGGAGCAGTACTTC	CAISESGGLGEQYF
TRBD2	TRBJ2-5	TRBV7-8	NA	TGTGCCAGCAGACCCGCGGGACTAGGACAAGAGACCCAGTACTTC	CASRPAGLGQETQYF
TRBD1	TRBJ1-1	TRBV5-6	medium-sized	TGTGCCAGCAGCCCGGACAGGGTTGCGCGCACTGAAGCTTTCTTT	CASSPDRVARTEAFF
TRBD1	TRBJ2-5	TRBV28	NA	TGTGCCAGCAGTTTTGGGGGACAGGGGGGAGAGACCCAGTACTTC	CASSFGGQGGETQYF